A single count supports the clone carrying this T cell receptor (beta chain). Its cognate antigen is unknown. These data are taken from a study of cytomegalovirus exposure and HLA in healthy donors. Turning to the study itself: Of around 400 genotyped donors, roughly 81% grouped in the Caucasian-associated ancestry cluster.

Use of 60 Vbeta and 13 Jbeta primers characterized the PCR. Using immunoSEQ multiplex PCR, the repertoire was profiled, and TCRdb retains in-frame clones only, with some absent. The sample consists of 90,000 to 130,000 clones, 78% of them appearing once. The study, taken as a whole, reports: Another analysis was done later, and it associated around 17,000 TCR beta sequences with HLA alleles at 0.05 false discovery rate. The majority of CMV-associated TCR beta chains were reported as apparently HLA-restricted in a later analysis. Among the most significant clusters, several appeared linked to common viral pathogens in a later analysis.

V lost 4 bases to trimming and J lost 3 bases; unmatched junction nucleotides: 5. The CDR3 totals 15 residues. Germline V CDR1 and CDR2: LGHNA, YSLEER. The sequence was obtained from a woman in her twenties or thirties in good health and CMV-seronegative. Sequencing used PBMCs. The gene calls are TRBV4-3 and TRBJ2-1; 8 positions match TRBD2. The CDR3 spells CASSPGGGSYNEQFF. As DNA, the CDR3 is TGCGCCAGCAGCCCGGGCGGGGGGAGCTACAATGAGCAGTTCTTC.